This TCR beta chain originates from a study of T cell responses to AZD1222 COVID-19 vaccine. Study observations and caveats: Close to half of spike-specific TCRs reportedly recognize unmutated variant regions. None of the repertoires were sampled until the peak T cell response had passed. Females outnumbered males among donors, who were mostly white British; clonal diversity was possibly underestimated. Spike was spanned by vaccine-associated CD4 TCRs, which were dominant at 160-218 and 743-854.

TCRdb's copy holds only in-frame clones and misses some; the assay was immunoSEQ multiplex PCR. The table records 200,000 to 250,000 clones, 90% to 95% of them present only once. About this clone itself: What it binds is not known.

This specimen was peripheral blood, taken 28 days after the second dose of the MenACWY control vaccine. The TCR sequence derives from an adult who received the MenACWY meningococcal vaccine as a control.

The CDR3 reads CATSSQIADTQYF. For the CDR3, the DNA is TGTGCCACCAGTTCCCAGATAGCAGATACGCAGTATTTT. J is TRBJ2-3 and V is TRBV24-1, with no clear D. This CDR3 is built from 13 residues. The germline V and J ends were trimmed by 6 bases and 4 bases, with 10 bases remaining between them. Per the germline V gene, CDR1 is KGHDR and CDR2 is SFDVKD.